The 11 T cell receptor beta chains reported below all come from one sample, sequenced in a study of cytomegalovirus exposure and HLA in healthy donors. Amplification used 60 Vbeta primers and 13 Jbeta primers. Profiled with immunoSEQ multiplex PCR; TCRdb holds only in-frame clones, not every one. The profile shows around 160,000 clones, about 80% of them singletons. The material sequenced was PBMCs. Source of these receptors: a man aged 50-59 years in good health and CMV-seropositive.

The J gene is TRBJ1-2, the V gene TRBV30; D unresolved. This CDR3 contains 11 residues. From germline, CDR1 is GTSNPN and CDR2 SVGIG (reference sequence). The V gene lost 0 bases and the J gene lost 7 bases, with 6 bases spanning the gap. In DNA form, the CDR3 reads TGTGCCTGGAGTGTATCCTTTGGCTACACCTTC. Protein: CAWSVSFGYTF.

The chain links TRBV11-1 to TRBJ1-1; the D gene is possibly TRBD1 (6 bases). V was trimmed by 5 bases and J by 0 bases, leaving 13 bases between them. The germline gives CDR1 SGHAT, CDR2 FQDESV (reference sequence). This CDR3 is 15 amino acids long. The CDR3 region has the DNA TGTGCCAGCAGCCCCTCCCGGACAGTGAACACTGAAGCTTTCTTT. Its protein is CASSPSRTVNTEAFF.

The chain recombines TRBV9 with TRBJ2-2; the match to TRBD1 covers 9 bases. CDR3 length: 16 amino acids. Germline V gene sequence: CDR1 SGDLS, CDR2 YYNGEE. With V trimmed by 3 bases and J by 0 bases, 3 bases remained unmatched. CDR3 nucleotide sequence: TGTGCCAGCAGCGAAGGGACAGGGTCGAACACCGGGGAGCTGTTTTTT. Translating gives CASSEGTGSNTGELFF.

Here the CDR3 reads CASSSRTATYEQYF. In DNA, the CDR3 is TGTGCCAGCAGCTCTCGGACAGCAACCTACGAGCAGTACTTC. This chain joins TRBV7-8 and TRBJ2-5, with a tentative D call TRBD1 (6 bases). The J call may be mistaken, given a closer DNA end match to TRBJ2-7. The CDR3 totals 14 residues. CDR1 and CDR2 from the germline V gene are SGHVS and FQNEAQ.

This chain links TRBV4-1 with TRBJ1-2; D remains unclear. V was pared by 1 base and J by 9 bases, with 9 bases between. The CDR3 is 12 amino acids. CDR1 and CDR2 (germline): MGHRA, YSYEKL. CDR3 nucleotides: TGCGCCAGCAGCCAAGTCCCGGGAAGCTACACCTTC. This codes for CASSQVPGSYTF.

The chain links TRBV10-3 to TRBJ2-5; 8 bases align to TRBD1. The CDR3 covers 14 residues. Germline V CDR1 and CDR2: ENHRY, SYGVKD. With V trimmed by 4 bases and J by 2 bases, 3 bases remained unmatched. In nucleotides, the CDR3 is TGTGCCATCAGTGTCGGACAGGGACAAGAGACCCAGTACTTC. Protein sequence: CAISVGQGQETQYF.

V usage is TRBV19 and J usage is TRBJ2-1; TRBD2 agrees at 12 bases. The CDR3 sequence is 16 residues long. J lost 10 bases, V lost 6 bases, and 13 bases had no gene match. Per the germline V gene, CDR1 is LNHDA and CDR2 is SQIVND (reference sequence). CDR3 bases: TGTGCCAGTAGGACCCTAGCGGGGGGGCGAACCGAGGAGCAGTTCTTC. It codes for CASRTLAGGRTEEQFF.

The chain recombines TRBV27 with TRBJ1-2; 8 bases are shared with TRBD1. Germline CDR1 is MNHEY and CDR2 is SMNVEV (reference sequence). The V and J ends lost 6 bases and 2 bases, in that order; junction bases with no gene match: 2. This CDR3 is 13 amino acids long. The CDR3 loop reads CASRGTGNYGYTF. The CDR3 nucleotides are TGTGCCAGCAGGGGGACAGGAAACTATGGCTACACCTTC.

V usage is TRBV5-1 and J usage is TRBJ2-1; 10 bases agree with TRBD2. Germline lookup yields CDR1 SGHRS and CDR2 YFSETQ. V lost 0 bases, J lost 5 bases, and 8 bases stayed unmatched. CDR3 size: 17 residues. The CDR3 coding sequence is TGCGCCAGCAGCTTGGGGCCTCTAGCGGGGGCCAACAATGAGCAGTTCTTC. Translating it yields CASSLGPLAGANNEQFF.

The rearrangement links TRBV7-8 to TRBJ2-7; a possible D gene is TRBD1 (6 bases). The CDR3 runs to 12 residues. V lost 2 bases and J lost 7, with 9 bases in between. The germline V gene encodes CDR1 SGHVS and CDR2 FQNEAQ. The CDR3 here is CASSLYRVEQYF. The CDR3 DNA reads TGTGCCAGCAGCTTATACAGGGTTGAGCAGTACTTC.

CDR3 loop: CASEGNTGELFF. CDR3 DNA: TGTGCCAGTGAGGGAAACACCGGGGAGCTGTTTTTT. The rearrangement joins TRBV19 to TRBJ2-2, with D possibly being TRBD2 (5 bases). This CDR3 has 12 residues. Trimming cost V 8 bases and J 2 bases, with 6 bases left between them. The germline CDR1 and CDR2 sequences are LNHDA and SQIVND (reference sequence). Using reference TRBV19 and TRBJ2-2 for the parts outside the CDR3, the full variable domain is DGGITQSPKYLFRKEGQNVTLSCEQNLNHDAMYWYRQDPGQGLRLIYYSQIVNDFQKGDIAEGYSVSREKKESFPLTVTSAQKNPTAFYLCASEGNTGELFFGEGSRLTVL.